This TCR beta chain originates from a study of blood T cells in healthy people across ages. Study-wide background: When template switching was applied, about one barcoded beta molecule was captured per two T cells.

Germline CDR1 and CDR2: DFQATT and SNEGSKA (reference sequence). V trimming: 1 base; J trimming: 11 bases; junction bases outside the gene matches: 13. The CDR3 contains 14 residues. Primed by a sample-barcoded 5' primer and a J-beta primer mix, a second PCR proceeded for roughly 6 to 12 cycles. Every cDNA molecule carried a tag from a template-switch adaptor bearing 12 random nucleotides. TCRdb itself ran the 5' RACE reads through MiXCR, one entry per CDR3 protein. The table has around 870,000 distinct CDR3 sequences, around 28% seen once. Note on this clonotype: The antigen remains unidentified.

Overall study findings and caveats: The percentage of naive T cells correlated strongly with TCR beta diversity.

Isolation of PBMCs gave at least 7 million cells per sample. Source material: blood. The chain combines TRBV20-1 with TRBJ2-5, with TRBD1 matching over 7 bases. This clonotype was obtained from a woman over 75 in good health. The CDR3 is CSARGGQMFNEQYF. CDR3 nucleotides: TGCAGTGCTAGAGGGGGACAGATGTTTAATGAGCAGTACTTC.